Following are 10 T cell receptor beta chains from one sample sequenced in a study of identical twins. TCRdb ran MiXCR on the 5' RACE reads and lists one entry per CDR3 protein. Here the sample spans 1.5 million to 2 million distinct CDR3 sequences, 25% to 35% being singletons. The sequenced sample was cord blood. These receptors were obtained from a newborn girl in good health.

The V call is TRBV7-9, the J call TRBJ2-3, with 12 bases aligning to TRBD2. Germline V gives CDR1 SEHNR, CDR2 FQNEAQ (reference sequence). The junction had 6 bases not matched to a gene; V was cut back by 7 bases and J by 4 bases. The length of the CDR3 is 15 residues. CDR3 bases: TGTGCCAGCATCACTAGCGGGGGGATGGCAGATACGCAGTATTTT. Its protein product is CASITSGGMADTQYF.

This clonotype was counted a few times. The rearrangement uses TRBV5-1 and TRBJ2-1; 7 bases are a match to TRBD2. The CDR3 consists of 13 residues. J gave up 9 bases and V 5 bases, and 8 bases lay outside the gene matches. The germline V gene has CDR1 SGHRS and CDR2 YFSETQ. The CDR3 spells CASSRGDSSEQFF. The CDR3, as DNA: TGCGCCAGCAGTCGGGGGGATAGTAGTGAGCAGTTCTTC.

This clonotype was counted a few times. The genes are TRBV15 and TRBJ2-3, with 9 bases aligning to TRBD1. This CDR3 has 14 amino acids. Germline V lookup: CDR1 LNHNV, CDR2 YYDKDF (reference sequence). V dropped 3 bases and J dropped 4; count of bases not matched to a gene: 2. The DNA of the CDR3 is TGTGCCACCAGCAGGAACAGGGGGCCAGATACGCAGTATTTT. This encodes CATSRNRGPDTQYF.

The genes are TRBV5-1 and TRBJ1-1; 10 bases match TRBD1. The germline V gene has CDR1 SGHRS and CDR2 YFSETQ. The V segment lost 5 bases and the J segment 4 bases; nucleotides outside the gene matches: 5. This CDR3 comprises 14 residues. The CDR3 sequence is CASRSGTGVTEAFF. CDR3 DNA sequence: TGCGCCAGCAGATCCGGGACAGGGGTCACTGAAGCTTTCTTT.

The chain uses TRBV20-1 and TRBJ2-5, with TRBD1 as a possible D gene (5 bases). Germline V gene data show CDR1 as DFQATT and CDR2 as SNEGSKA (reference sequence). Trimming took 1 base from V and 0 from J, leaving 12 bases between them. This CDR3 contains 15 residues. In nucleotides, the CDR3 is TGCAGTGCTAGAGGTCGTCCAGGGTACCAAGAGACCCAGTACTTC. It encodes CSARGRPGYQETQYF.

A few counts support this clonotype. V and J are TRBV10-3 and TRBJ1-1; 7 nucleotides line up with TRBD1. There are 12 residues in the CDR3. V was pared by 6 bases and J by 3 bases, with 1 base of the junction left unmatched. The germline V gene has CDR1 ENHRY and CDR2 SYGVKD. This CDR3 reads CAISGQDTEAFF. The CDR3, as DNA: TGTGCCATCAGCGGACAGGACACTGAAGCTTTCTTT.

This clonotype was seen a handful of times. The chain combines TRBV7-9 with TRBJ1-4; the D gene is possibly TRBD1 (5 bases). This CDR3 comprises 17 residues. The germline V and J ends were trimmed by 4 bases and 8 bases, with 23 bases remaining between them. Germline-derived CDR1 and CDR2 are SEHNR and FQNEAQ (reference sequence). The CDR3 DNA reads TGTGCCAGCAGCTCCGGGGGTGGAACCCTCACCAGGGAAAAACTGTTTTTT. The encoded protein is CASSSGGGTLTREKLFF.

CDR3: CASSFGALRDITYEQYF. DNA for the CDR3: TGTGCCAGCAGCTTTGGGGCTCTCCGGGACATAACCTACGAGCAGTACTTC. The chain uses TRBV7-2 and TRBJ2-7; tentative D call: TRBD1 (6 bases). Germline V gives CDR1 SGHTA, CDR2 FQGNSA. V was pared by 3 bases and J by 2 bases, with 20 bases between. The CDR3 totals 17 residues.

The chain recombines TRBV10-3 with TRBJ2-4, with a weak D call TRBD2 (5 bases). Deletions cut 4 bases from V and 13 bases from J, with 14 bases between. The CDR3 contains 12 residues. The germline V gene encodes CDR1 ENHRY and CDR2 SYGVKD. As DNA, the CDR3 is TGTGCCATCAGTGGGGTTGTCGGGGAGCAGTACTTC. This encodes CAISGVVGEQYF.

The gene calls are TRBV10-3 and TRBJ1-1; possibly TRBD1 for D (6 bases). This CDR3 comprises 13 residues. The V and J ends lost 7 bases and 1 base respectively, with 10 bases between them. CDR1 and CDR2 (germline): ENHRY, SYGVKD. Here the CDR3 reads CAIKGGPNTEAFF. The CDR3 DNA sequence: TGTGCCATCAAAGGGGGGCCGAACACTGAAGCTTTCTTT.